These T cell receptor beta chains were read from a single sample in a study of blood T cell repertoires in COVID-19. Generated by immunoSEQ multiplex PCR, the TCRdb table keeps only in-frame clones and is missing some. The sample has roughly 150,000 clones; approximately 95% are singletons. Sequenced: peripheral blood. Receptors originate from a woman aged 60-70 years with COVID-19, enrolled during active disease. CDR3s include the opening cysteine and the closing phenylalanine or tryptophan. A D gene is named only where the DNA matches it firmly. Clone size is stated in some rows and not others, as once, few, many or a class when expanded.

v_call	j_call	clone_size	d_call	cdr3_nt	cdr3_aa
TRBV6-2/TRBV6-3	TRBJ1-1	once	-	TGTGCCAGCAGTTACCGGGGGGTCCGGAGGAACACTGAAGCTTTCTTT	CASSYRGVRRNTEAFF
TRBV15	TRBJ1-5	-	-	TGTGCCACCAGCAGAACACAGGGACGCAATCAGCCCCAGCATTTT	CATSRTQGRNQPQHF
TRBV19	TRBJ2-3	-	TRBD2	TGTGCCAGTAGTACCTTAGGGGAGGGTACGCAGTATTTT	CASSTLGEGTQYF
TRBV29-1	TRBJ1-2	-	-	TGCAGCGTTGAAGTCAGCACAGGGTATCGTGGCTACACCTTC	CSVEVSTGYRGYTF
TRBV7-3	TRBJ2-3	-	TRBD2	TGTGCCAGCAGCCCGAGACTAGCGGGGGGCCTGCCGGGTACGCAGTATTTT	CASSPRLAGGLPGTQYF
TRBV7-3	TRBJ2-2	-	TRBD2	TGTGCCAGCAGCCGAACCACTAGCGCCGGGGAGCTGTTTTTT	CASSRTTSAGELFF
TRBV5-1	TRBJ1-2	-	-	TGCGCCAGCAGCGTGACTGGGAGCTATGGCTACACCTTC	CASSVTGSYGYTF
TRBV2	TRBJ2-7	-	-	TGTGCCAGCCTCCCCCGAGGGGGGGTCTCCTACGAGCAGTACTTC	CASLPRGGVSYEQYF
TRBV4-1	TRBJ1-4	few	-	TGCGCCAGCAGCCTCCATTTGGGGGTAGCGGATGAAAAACTGTTTTTT	CASSLHLGVADEKLFF
TRBV7-9	TRBJ1-1	-	-	TGTGCCAGCAGCTTAGCGCTGTCCGGGGTCACTGAAGCTTTCTTT	CASSLALSGVTEAFF
TRBV5-4	TRBJ2-7	-	TRBD1	TGTGCCAGCAACCGGGACAGGTCCGCCTACGAGCAGTACTTC	CASNRDRSAYEQYF
TRBV18	TRBJ1-2	once	-	TGTGCCAGCTCCCCTGGGAGGAACTATGGCTACACCTTC	CASSPGRNYGYTF
TRBV7-9	TRBJ1-2	-	-	TGTGCCAGCAGCTCGACATCTAACTATGGCTACACCTTC	CASSSTSNYGYTF
TRBV4-2	TRBJ2-7	-	TRBD2	TGTGCCAGCAGCCAAGAGGCTCTGGGAGGGTTCAGCGGCGAGCAGTACTTC	CASSQEALGGFSGEQYF
TRBV5-8	TRBJ1-5	-	-	TGTGCCAGCAGCTTGGCTACGGTTCGAGGCAATCAGCCCCAGCATTTT	CASSLATVRGNQPQHF
TRBV19	TRBJ1-6	-	TRBD1	TGTGCCAGTAGCCTGGGACAGCAAAATTCACCCCTCCACTTT	CASSLGQQNSPLHF
TRBV2	TRBJ2-7	few	-	TGTGCCAGCAGTGAAGAAGGCAGGTGGGTTTACGAGCAGTACTTC	CASSEEGRWVYEQYF
TRBV9	TRBJ2-5	-	TRBD2	TGTGCCAGCAGCGTCGTTAGCGGGGGGCCTCAAGAGACCCAGTACTTC	CASSVVSGGPQETQYF
TRBV5-1	TRBJ2-5	-	TRBD2	TGCGCCAGCAGCTTGGCCACGGTAGCGGGGCTGGAGACCCAGTACTTC	CASSLATVAGLETQYF
TRBV3-1/TRBV3-2	TRBJ2-1	-	TRBD2	TGTGCCAGCAGAGTAGCGGGGGGAAAAACTGAGCAGTTCTTC	CASRVAGGKTEQFF
TRBV9	TRBJ2-1	-	-	TGTGCCAGCAGCGTAGGACCGGGGGGCCCCTACAATGAGCAGTTCTTC	CASSVGPGGPYNEQFF
TRBV4-3	TRBJ1-2	-	-	TGCGCCAGCAGCCAAGGATGGGGCAGGGAGGGTGGCTACACCTTC	CASSQGWGREGGYTF
TRBV3-1/TRBV3-2	TRBJ2-5	-	-	TGTGCCAGCAGCCACGTCGGGGGGCGGGGGCCCACGGTTCCCCAGTACTTC	CASSHVGGRGPTVPQYF
TRBV7-9	TRBJ1-5	once	-	TGTGCCAGCCAAGAGTTTGGCAATCAGCCCCAGCATTTT	CASQEFGNQPQHF
TRBV11-2	TRBJ2-5	-	TRBD2	TGTGCCAGCAGCCAAGCGGGGGGGATACAAGAGACCCAGTACTTC	CASSQAGGIQETQYF
TRBV27	TRBJ2-2	-	-	TGTGCCAGCAGTTCCCCCCGCGGGGTGTGGGTCGGGGAGCTGTTTTTT	CASSSPRGVWVGELFF
TRBV19	TRBJ1-2	-	-	TGTGCCAGTAGCCCCGATACTTACAGGGATGGCTACACCTTC	CASSPDTYRDGYTF
TRBV3-1/TRBV3-2	TRBJ1-4	-	-	TGTGCCAGCAGCCAAGTCGCTACAACTAATGAAAAACTGTTTTTT	CASSQVATTNEKLFF
TRBV10-3	TRBJ2-3	-	TRBD2	TGTGCCATCAGTATTAGCGGGGAATCAGATACGCAGTATTTT	CAISISGESDTQYF
TRBV9	TRBJ1-6	-	-	TGTGCCAGCAGCCGACTGACGAATTCACCCCTCCACTTT	CASSRLTNSPLHF
TRBV7-8	TRBJ1-6	-	TRBD1	TGTGCCAGCAGCGCCGCGTACCGGGACAGGTATAATTCACCCCTCCACTTT	CASSAAYRDRYNSPLHF
TRBV14	TRBJ2-3	-	TRBD1	TGTGCCAGCAGCCGACAGGGGATTGGCACAGATACGCAGTATTTT	CASSRQGIGTDTQYF
TRBV12-3/TRBV12-4	TRBJ2-7	-	-	TGTGCCAGCAGACTCTACTACGAGCAGTACTTC	CASRLYYEQYF
TRBV19	TRBJ1-2	-	TRBD1	TGTGCCAGTATCCCGGAAACAGGGGGGATTGTTGGCTACACCTTC	CASIPETGGIVGYTF
TRBV7-2	TRBJ2-2	-	TRBD2	TGTGCCAGCAGCTTAGGGACTAGCGGGGGGGCCGGCCGTACCGGGGAGCTGTTTTTT	CASSLGTSGGAGRTGELFF
TRBV19	TRBJ1-5	-	-	TGTGCCAGTAGAAGGGGATTTCAGCCCCAGCATTTT	CASRRGFQPQHF
TRBV6-2/TRBV6-3	TRBJ1-1	once	-	TGTGCCAGCAGCCGGACAGCCAACACTGAAGCTTTCTTT	CASSRTANTEAFF
TRBV6-5	TRBJ1-1	-	TRBD1	TGTGCCAGCAGTAGGGACAGGACGAACACTGAAGCTTTCTTT	CASSRDRTNTEAFF
TRBV19	TRBJ1-5	-	TRBD1	TGTGCCAGTAGTACGACAGGGAATACCAATCAGCCCCAGCATTTT	CASSTTGNTNQPQHF
TRBV5-1	TRBJ1-1	-	-	TGCGCCAGCAGCTTGCAGGGAGGGAGGATGAACACTGAAGCTTTCTTT	CASSLQGGRMNTEAFF
TRBV6-5	TRBJ1-1	-	-	TGTGCCAGCAGTACAGGGCTTACTGAAGCTTTCTTT	CASSTGLTEAFF
TRBV20-1	TRBJ2-7	-	TRBD2	TGCAGTGCTAGTGGGCTAGCGGGGGTCCGCTCCTACGAGCAGTACTTC	CSASGLAGVRSYEQYF
TRBV4-3	TRBJ1-6	-	-	TGCGCCAGCAGCCAAAGCTCCGGTGGGCTCTCCTATAATTCACCCCTCCACTTT	CASSQSSGGLSYNSPLHF
TRBV11-2	TRBJ1-6	-	-	TGTGCCAGCAGCCCCCGGGATTCAAGGGTTTCACCCCTCCACTTT	CASSPRDSRVSPLHF
TRBV30	TRBJ1-6	-	TRBD1	TGTGCCTGGAAGACAGGGGGTAATTCACCCCTCCACTTT	CAWKTGGNSPLHF
TRBV5-5	TRBJ2-2	once	-	TGTGCCAGCAGCTTGGCCGTACAGGTTGCCGGGGAGCTGTTTTTT	CASSLAVQVAGELFF
TRBV4-2	TRBJ1-4	few	-	TGTGCCAGCGCCCCGGGACTCACTAATGAAAAACTGTTTTTT	CASAPGLTNEKLFF
TRBV20-1	TRBJ2-7	-	-	TGCAGTGCTAGTCGCGAAGACAGATCCTACGAGCAGTACTTC	CSASREDRSYEQYF